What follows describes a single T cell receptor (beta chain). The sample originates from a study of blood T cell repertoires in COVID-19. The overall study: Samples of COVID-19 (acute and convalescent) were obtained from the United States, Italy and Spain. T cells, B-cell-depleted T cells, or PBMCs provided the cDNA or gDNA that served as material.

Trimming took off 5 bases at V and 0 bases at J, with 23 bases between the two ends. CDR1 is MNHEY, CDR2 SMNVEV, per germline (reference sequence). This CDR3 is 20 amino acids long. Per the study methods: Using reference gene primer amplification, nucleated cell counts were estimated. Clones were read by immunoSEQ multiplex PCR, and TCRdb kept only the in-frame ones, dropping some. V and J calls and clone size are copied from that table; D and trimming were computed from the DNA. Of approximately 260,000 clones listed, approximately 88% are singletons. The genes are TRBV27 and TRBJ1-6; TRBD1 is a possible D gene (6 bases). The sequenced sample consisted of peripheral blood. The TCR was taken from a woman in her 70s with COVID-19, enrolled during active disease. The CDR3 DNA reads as TGTGCCAGCAGTCGCACTCCGGGACACCTCATGAGCTCCTATAATTCACCCCTCCACTTT. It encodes CASSRTPGHLMSSYNSPLHF.